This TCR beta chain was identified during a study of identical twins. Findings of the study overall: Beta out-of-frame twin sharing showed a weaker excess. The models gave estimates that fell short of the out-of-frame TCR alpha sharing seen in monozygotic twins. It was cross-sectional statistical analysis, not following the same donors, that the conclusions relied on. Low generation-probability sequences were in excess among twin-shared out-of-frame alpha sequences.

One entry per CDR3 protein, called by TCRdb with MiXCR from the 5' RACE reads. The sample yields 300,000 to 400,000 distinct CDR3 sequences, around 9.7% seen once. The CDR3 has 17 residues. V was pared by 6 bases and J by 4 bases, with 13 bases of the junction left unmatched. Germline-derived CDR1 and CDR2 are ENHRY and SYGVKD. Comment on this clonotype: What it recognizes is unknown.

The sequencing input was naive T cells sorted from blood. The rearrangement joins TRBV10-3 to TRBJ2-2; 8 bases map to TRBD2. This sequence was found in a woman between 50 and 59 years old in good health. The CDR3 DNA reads TGTGCCATCAGACCGCGGGAGGCTAGCGGGCCCACCGGGGAGCTGTTTTTT. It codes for CAIRPREASGPTGELFF.